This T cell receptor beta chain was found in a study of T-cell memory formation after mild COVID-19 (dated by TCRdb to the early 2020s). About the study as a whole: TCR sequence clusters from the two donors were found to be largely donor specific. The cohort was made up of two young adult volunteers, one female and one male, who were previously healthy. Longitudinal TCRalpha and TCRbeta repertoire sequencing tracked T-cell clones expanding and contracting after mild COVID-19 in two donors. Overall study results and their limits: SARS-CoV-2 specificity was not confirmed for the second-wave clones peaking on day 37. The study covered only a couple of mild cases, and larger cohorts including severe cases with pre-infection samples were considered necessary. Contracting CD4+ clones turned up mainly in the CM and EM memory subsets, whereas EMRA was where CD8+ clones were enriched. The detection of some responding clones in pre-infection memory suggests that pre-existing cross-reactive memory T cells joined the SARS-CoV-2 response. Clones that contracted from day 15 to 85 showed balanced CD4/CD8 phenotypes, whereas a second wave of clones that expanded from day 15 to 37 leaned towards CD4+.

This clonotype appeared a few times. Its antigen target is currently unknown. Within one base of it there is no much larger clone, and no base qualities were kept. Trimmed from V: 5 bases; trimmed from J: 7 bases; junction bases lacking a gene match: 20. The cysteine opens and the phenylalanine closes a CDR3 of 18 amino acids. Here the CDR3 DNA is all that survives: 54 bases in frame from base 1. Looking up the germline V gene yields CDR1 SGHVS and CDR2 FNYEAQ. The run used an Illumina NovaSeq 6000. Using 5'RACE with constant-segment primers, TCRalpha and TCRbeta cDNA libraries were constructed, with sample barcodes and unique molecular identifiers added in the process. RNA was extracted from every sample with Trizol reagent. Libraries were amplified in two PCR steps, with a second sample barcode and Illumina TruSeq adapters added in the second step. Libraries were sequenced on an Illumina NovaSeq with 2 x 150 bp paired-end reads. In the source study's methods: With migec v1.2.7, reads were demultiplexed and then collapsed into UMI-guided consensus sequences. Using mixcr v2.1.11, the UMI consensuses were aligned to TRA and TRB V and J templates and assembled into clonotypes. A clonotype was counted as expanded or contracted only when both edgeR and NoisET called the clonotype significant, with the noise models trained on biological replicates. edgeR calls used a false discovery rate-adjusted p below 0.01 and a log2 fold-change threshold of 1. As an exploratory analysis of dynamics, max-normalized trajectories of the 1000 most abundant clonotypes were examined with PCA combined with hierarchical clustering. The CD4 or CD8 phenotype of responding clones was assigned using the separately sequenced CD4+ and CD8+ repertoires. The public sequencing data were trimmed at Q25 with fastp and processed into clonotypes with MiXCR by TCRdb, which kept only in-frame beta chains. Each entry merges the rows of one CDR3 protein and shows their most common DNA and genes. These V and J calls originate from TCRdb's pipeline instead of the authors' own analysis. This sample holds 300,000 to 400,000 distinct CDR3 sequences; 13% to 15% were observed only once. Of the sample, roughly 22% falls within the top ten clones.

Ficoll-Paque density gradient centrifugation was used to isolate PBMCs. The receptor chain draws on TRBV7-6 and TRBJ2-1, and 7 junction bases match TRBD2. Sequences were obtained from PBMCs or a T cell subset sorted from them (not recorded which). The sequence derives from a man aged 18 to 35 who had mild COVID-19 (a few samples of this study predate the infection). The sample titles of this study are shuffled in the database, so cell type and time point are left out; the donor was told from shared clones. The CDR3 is CASSPAVGVAGDGNEQFF. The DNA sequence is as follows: TGTGCCAGCAGCCCCGCGGTGGGGGTGGCGGGGGATGGAAATGAGCAGTTCTTC.